This T cell receptor beta chain is drawn from a study of Ad26.COV2.S vaccination and SARS-CoV-2 variants. Overall study context: COV1001, an Ad26.COV2.S trial, supplied this vaccine-arm donor. Administration of Ad26.COV2.S was intramuscular, either once or twice 56 days apart. Findings and limits, study-wide: Breadth and depth estimates from TCRs may understate total T cell responses.

The method was immunoSEQ multiplex PCR; TCRdb's version includes in-frame clones alone and lacks a portion of them. The profile shows 400,000 to 500,000 clones, roughly 90% of them singletons. As regards this clone: The antigen is undetermined.

The treatment here: some 20 received Ad26.COV2.S at low or high dose, single or two shots; roughly five received placebo; per-sample allocation not given. The study sampled participants on day 63 after the first vaccine or placebo injection. The donor was a Boston adult aged 18-55 years. The source of this sequence is a person between 18 and 60 years old who received the Ad26.COV2.S COVID-19 vaccine or a placebo. This sample comprised peripheral blood, obtained in a trial of Ad26.COV2.S vaccine versus placebo.

CDR3 region: CASSLTPSGAPNYGYTF. The CDR3 DNA reads as TGTGCCAGCAGTTTAACTCCCTCGGGGGCTCCTAACTATGGCTACACCTTC. V and J are TRBV28 and TRBJ1-2; possibly TRBD1 for D (6 bases). This CDR3 comprises 17 residues. Trimming shortened V by 2 bases and J by 0 bases, and 16 bases separated the two germline ends. CDR1 MDHEN and CDR2 SYDVKM come from the germline V gene.